This T cell receptor beta chain originates from a study of blood T cell repertoires in COVID-19. Data came from immunoSEQ multiplex PCR; TCRdb stores just in-frame clones and leaves some out. The table records a few hundred thousand clones, approximately 85% of them present only once. The CDR3 covers 15 residues. Losses at the gene ends were 5 bases for V and 2 bases for J; bases not matched to a gene: 6. Germline values: CDR1 SGHVS, CDR2 FQNEAQ. This clone was seen just once. The study counted Cohort 3 donors as recovered given two negative PCRs, clearance, or symptom resolution. V gene TRBV7-8 combines with J gene TRBJ1-2, with 9 bases lining up with TRBD1. Specimen: PBMCs or T cells enriched from blood (not recorded which). This sequence was found in a young woman who had recovered from COVID-19. DNA of the CDR3: TGTGCCAGCAGCCCCCAGACAGGGGGAAACTATGGCTACACCTTC. Amino acid sequence: CASSPQTGGNYGYTF. The variable domain in full, completed from reference TRBV7-8 and TRBJ1-2, reads GAGVSQSPRYKVAKRGQDVALRCDPISGHVSLFWYQQALGQGPEFLTYFQNEAQLDKSGLPSDRFFAERPEGSVSTLKIQRTQQEDSAVYLCASSPQTGGNYGYTFGSGTRLTVV.